These 19 T cell receptor beta chains came from one sample sequenced in a study of T cell responses to AZD1222 COVID-19 vaccine. TCRdb keeps only in-frame clones here, not all; method: immunoSEQ multiplex PCR. The sample holds about 120,000 clones, approximately 83% seen once. Sequenced here: peripheral blood, sampled on day 0 of AZD1222 vaccination. These receptors all stem from an adult in good health.

This chain joins TRBV18 and TRBJ1-1; D gene uncertain. The germline V and J ends were trimmed by 3 bases and 4 bases, with 9 bases remaining between them. This CDR3 contains 13 residues. Germline values: CDR1 KGHSH, CDR2 LQKENI. CDR3 in DNA: TGTGCCAGCTCACCGGCCGTTGCCACTGAAGCTTTCTTT. Residues: CASSPAVATEAFF.

V is TRBV18 and J is TRBJ2-4; 9 bases match TRBD1. V shed 4 bases and J 6 bases; nucleotides not matched to a gene: 4. The CDR3 sequence is 14 residues long. The V gene's germline CDR1 is KGHSH and CDR2 LQKENI. Written as DNA, the CDR3 is TGTGCCAGCTCACGGGAACAGGGGGCAAACATTCAGTACTTC. Translation: CASSREQGANIQYF.

J is TRBJ2-7 and V is TRBV3-1 (or the pseudogene TRBV3-2); 7 positions agree with TRBD2. The CDR3 runs to 17 residues. Looked up from germline, CDR1 is LGHDT and CDR2 is YNNKEL (reference sequence). Trimming cost V 0 bases and J 4 bases; bases outside gene matches: 12. The CDR3 coding sequence is TGTGCCAGCAGCCAAGATTTGGGGGGGGTACCTCCTTACGAGCAGTACTTC. This codes for CASSQDLGGVPPYEQYF.

The chain employs TRBV5-1 and TRBJ1-2; 7 positions match TRBD1. Germline V gene data show CDR1 as SGHRS and CDR2 as YFSETQ. CDR3 length equals 13 residues. Germline trimming cut 5 bases from V and 6 bases from J; bases unmatched to any gene: 7. DNA for the CDR3: TGCGCCAGCAGGCCCGGGACAGAAAATGGCTACACCTTC. It translates to CASRPGTENGYTF.

This clone was seen just once. This chain links TRBV30 with TRBJ1-4, with D unresolved. The CDR3 has 13 amino acids. V was clipped by 3 bases and J by 4 bases, with 9 bases between them. Germline V gene data show CDR1 as GTSNPN and CDR2 as SVGIG (reference sequence). The CDR3: CAWSMGNNEKLFF. As DNA, the CDR3 is TGTGCCTGGAGCATGGGAAATAATGAAAAACTGTTTTTT.

This chain links TRBV6-5 with TRBJ1-2; D call uncertain. The V and J ends lost 8 bases and 8 bases respectively, with 15 bases between them. Germline V gene lookup returns CDR1 MNHEY and CDR2 SVGAGI. CDR3 size: 12 residues. In nucleotides, the CDR3 is TGTGCCAGCCGAGAGGACCGCGCGGGCTACACCTTC. This encodes CASREDRAGYTF.

Only a few counts were recorded for this clone. This chain's CDR3 is CASSLADTQYF. CDR3 DNA sequence: TGTGCCAGCAGTTTAGCAGATACGCAGTATTTT. The chain employs TRBV28 and TRBJ2-3; no clear D gene. The V end lost 2 bases, the J end lost 4 bases, and 1 base lay between the germline ends. This CDR3 is built from 11 residues. Germline CDR1 MDHEN, CDR2 SYDVKM. The full variable domain, its missing parts supplied by reference TRBV28 and TRBJ2-3, is DVKVTQSSRYLVKRTGEKVFLECVQDMDHENMFWYRQDPGLGLRLIYFSYDVKMKEKGDIPEGYSVSREKKERFSLILESASTNQTSMYLCASSLADTQYFGPGTRLTVL.

The chain couples TRBV11-2 to TRBJ1-1; D perhaps matches TRBD1 (5 bases). V was cut by 4 bases and J by 2 bases, with 11 bases left in between. Germline loops: CDR1 SGHAT, CDR2 FQNNGV. The CDR3 extends over 14 amino acids. The CDR3 sequence is CASSSRTYNTEAFF. For the CDR3, the DNA is TGTGCCAGCAGCTCACGGACATACAACACTGAAGCTTTCTTT.

The CDR3 is CASSDPGTAGADTQYF. CDR3 coding DNA: TGTGCCAGCAGTGACCCCGGGACAGCTGGGGCAGATACGCAGTATTTT. The chain recombines TRBV6-2 or TRBV6-3 with TRBJ2-3, with 7 positions matching TRBD1. This CDR3 region has 16 residues. Germline CDR1 and CDR2: MNHEY and SVGEGT. V shed 5 bases and J 4 bases; nucleotides not matched to a gene: 12.

The rearrangement uses TRBV7-9 and TRBJ1-2; D uncertain. CDR1 and CDR2 (germline): SEHNR, FQNEAQ (reference sequence). The ends were cut back, 6 bases at V and 3 bases at J, with 11 bases in the middle. This CDR3 comprises 13 residues. CDR3 nucleotide sequence: TGTGCCAGCAGAAATGGCTTCGACTATGGCTACACCTTC. Encoded protein: CASRNGFDYGYTF.

This chain uses TRBV19 with TRBJ1-4; D is ambiguous. V was trimmed by 8 bases and J by 6 bases, leaving 13 bases between them. This CDR3 region has 13 residues. Per the germline V gene, CDR1 is LNHDA and CDR2 is SQIVND (reference sequence). In nucleotides, the CDR3 is TGTGCCAGTGGAACTTCGGTCGATGAAAAACTGTTTTTT. Encoded protein: CASGTSVDEKLFF.

The chain combines TRBV7-9 with TRBJ2-3, with 11 bases matching TRBD2. CDR3 length equals 14 residues. V dropped 7 bases and J dropped 3; count of bases not matched to a gene: 3. Looked up from germline, CDR1 is SEHNR and CDR2 is FQNEAQ (reference sequence). The CDR3 DNA reads TGTGCCAGCATGGCTAGCGGGAGGACAGATACGCAGTATTTT. It yields the protein CASMASGRTDTQYF.

The chain couples TRBV2 to TRBJ1-1; unclear D gene. The CDR3 runs to 10 residues. From germline, CDR1 is SNHLY and CDR2 FYNNEI. With 5 bases removed from V and 7 bases from J, the gap between germline ends came to 5 bases. CDR3 sequence (DNA): TGTGCCAGCAGTCTGGGTGAAGCTTTCTTT. Translation: CASSLGEAFF. The whole variable domain, remainder taken from reference TRBV2 and TRBJ1-1, is EPEVTQTPSHQVTQMGQEVILRCVPISNHLYFYWYRQILGQKVEFLVSFYNNEISEKSEIFDDQFSVERPDGSNFTLKIRSTKLEDSAMYFCASSLGEAFFGQGTRLTVV.

The rearrangement uses TRBV19 and TRBJ1-2, with unresolved D. Per germline, CDR1 LNHDA and CDR2 SQIVND (reference sequence). The length of the CDR3 is 13 residues. Trimming removed 6 bases from V and 5 bases from J, with 13 bases in between. This chain's CDR3 is CASSWTVLYGYTF. DNA for the CDR3: TGTGCCAGTAGCTGGACTGTGTTATATGGCTACACCTTC.

The chain recombines TRBV19 with TRBJ2-7; D call uncertain. Trimming left V 5 bases short and J 0 bases short, with 8 bases between. This CDR3 spans 13 amino acids. The germline CDR1 and CDR2 sequences are LNHDA and SQIVND (reference sequence). As DNA, the CDR3 is TGTGCCAGTAGTCCCTATAGCTCCTACGAGCAGTACTTC. Protein: CASSPYSSYEQYF.

CDR3 sequence reads: CASSLDYEQYF. CDR3 nucleotides: TGTGCCAGCAGCTTGGACTACGAGCAGTACTTC. The chain joins TRBV11-3 to TRBJ2-7; D not certain. V was pared by 3 bases and J by 3 bases, with 3 bases between. The CDR3 totals 11 residues. CDR1 is SGHNT, CDR2 YENEEA, per germline. The whole variable domain, filled in from reference TRBV11-3 and TRBJ2-7, reads EAGVVQSPRYKIIEKKQPVAFWCNPISGHNTLYWYLQNLGQGPELLIRYENEEAVDDSQLPKDRFSAERLKGVDSTLKIQPAELGDSAVYLCASSLDYEQYFGPGTRLTVT.

The chain combines TRBV3-1 (or the pseudogene TRBV3-2) with TRBJ1-2, with D tentatively TRBD1 (5 bases). CDR3 length: 14 amino acids. V was clipped by 4 bases and J by 4 bases, with 13 bases between them. Germline lookup yields CDR1 LGHDT and CDR2 YNNKEL (reference sequence). CDR3 sequence (DNA): TGTGCCAGCAGCCGCGGGACCTCGGGCTATGGCTACACCTTC. The encoded protein is CASSRGTSGYGYTF.

This clone showed up just once. V and J are TRBV7-3 and TRBJ1-2; D might be TRBD1 (5 bases). CDR3 length equals 14 residues. Germline lookup yields CDR1 SGHTA and CDR2 FQGTGA. The germline V and J ends were trimmed by 5 bases and 4 bases, with 14 bases remaining between them. The CDR3 region has the DNA TGTGCCAGCAGCCAAATTCCAGGGCCCTATGGCTACACCTTC. Protein sequence: CASSQIPGPYGYTF.

This clone was counted a single time. The chain is built from TRBV7-2 and TRBJ1-2; 10 nucleotides match TRBD1. The CDR3 totals 15 residues. V gave up 5 bases and J gave up 4 bases; unmatched junction bases: 7. Germline-derived CDR1 and CDR2 are SGHTA and FQGNSA. The CDR3 reads CASSDRTGGGYGYTF. CDR3 coding DNA: TGTGCCAGCAGCGACCGGACAGGGGGAGGCTATGGCTACACCTTC.